The present T cell receptor beta chain was sequenced within a study of circulating and synovial CD4+ cells in juvenile arthritis. Broader study findings: These repertoires were less diverse than bulk blood CD4 repertoires. Traditional Vbeta family usage analysis missed the pathogenic-like versus bulk difference. CPL and bulk CD4 samples differed at least tenfold in T cell genomes.

The CDR3 loop spans 12 amino acids. Looked up from germline, CDR1 is SQVTM and CDR2 is ANQGSEA. Unmatched junction bases numbered 6, after V lost 6 bases and J lost 5 bases. TCRdb's table, derived via immunoSEQ multiplex PCR, lists solely in-frame clones and lacks some. The sample lists about 16,000 clones, approximately 90% occurring once. This clone was detected only once. Its antigen is as yet unknown. The sequenced sample was CD4+ T cells from blood. The clonotype comes from a human donor with juvenile idiopathic arthritis. The chain couples TRBV29-1 to TRBJ2-5; TRBD1 matches 7 bases. CDR3 in DNA: TGCAGCGTAGACAGGGATGTGGAGACCCAGTACTTC. It codes for CSVDRDVETQYF.